This T cell receptor beta chain was captured in a study of shared clonotypes between healthy human individuals. The CDR3 sequence is 13 residues long. Germline V CDR1 and CDR2: LNHNV, YYDKDF (reference sequence). V lost 3 bases and J lost 5, with 8 bases in between. CD45RO-negative CD8 cells positively selected for CCR7 made up the naive population, which excluded terminally differentiated effector memory CD45RA+ cells. The data were produced by immunoSEQ multiplex PCR, yet TCRdb's version contains in-frame clones alone and is incomplete. The sample holds hundreds of thousands of clones; nearly 97% are singletons and the top ten take 0.095% to 0.12%.

The sample was naive CD8+ T cells sorted from blood. The chain employs TRBV15 and TRBJ2-4, with D unclear. The clonotype comes from a woman aged 25 to 45 in good health. The CDR3 region has the DNA TGTGCCACCAGCAGCGACATAGAAAACATTCAGTACTTC. It yields the protein CATSSDIENIQYF.